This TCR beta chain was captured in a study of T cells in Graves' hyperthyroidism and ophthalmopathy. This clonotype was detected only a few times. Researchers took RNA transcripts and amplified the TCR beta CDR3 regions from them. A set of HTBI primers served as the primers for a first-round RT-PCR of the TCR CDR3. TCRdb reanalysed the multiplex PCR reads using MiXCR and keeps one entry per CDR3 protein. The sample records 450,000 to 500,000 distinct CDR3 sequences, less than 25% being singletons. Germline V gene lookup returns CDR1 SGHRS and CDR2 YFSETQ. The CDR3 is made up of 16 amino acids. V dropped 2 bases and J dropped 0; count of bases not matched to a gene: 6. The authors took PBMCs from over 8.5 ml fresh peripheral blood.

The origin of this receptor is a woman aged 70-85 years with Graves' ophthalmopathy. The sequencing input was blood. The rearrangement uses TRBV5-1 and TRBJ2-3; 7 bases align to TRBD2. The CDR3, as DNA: TGCGCCAGCAGCTTAAAGAGACTAGCTAGCACAGATACGCAGTATTTT. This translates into CASSLKRLASTDTQYF.